Given below is one TCR beta chain in context. This clonotype was detected only once. Its antigen remains undetermined. Being one base from a much bigger clone, this may be a read error. The library came from 5' RACE. Sequenced on an Illumina HiSeq 2000. Template switching added a universal primer binding site, and the final cDNA carried a unique molecular identifier that allowed TCR cDNA molecules to be counted accurately. Specific primers in the conserved constant-segment region were used to synthesize first-strand cDNA for the TCR alpha and beta chains. Each cDNA library was double barcoded, with a SMART-Mk sample barcode plus Illumina barcodes, to control for contamination. TruSeq adapter sequences, together with Illumina sample barcodes, were added in two successive PCR steps. TCR alpha and beta cDNA libraries were sequenced on the Illumina HiSeq platform with custom primers. In the authors' own workflow: Unique molecular identifiers were extracted from raw reads with MiGEC, and CDR3 positions were determined with MiXCR. For each individual, recombination models were inferred using an EM algorithm with the repgenHMM and IGoR tools. The analysis of shared clonotypes was done with the tcR package in R, with sharing normalized by the product of cloneset sizes. Out-of-frame nonproductive sequences were analyzed to study raw recombination free of thymic and clonal selection effects. Using fastp trimming at Q25 and MiXCR clonotype assembly, TCRdb reanalyzed the public sequencing data and kept in-frame beta chains. Every entry covers one CDR3 protein and lists the most common genes and DNA from its rows. The V and J calls and clone size are TCRdb's, not the authors'. The sample has about 810,000 distinct CDR3 sequences on record, over 9% of them singletons. The leading ten clones occupy roughly 1.6% of the sample.

The germline V gene (reference sequence) provides CDR1 DFQATT and CDR2 SNEGSKA. The CDR3 covers 12 residues, taking in both the cysteine and the phenylalanine. Just CDR3 DNA is preserved here, 36 bases in frame from base 1. Unmatched junction bases come to 1, with V trimmed by 4 bases and J by 7 bases. Every donor in the study was a healthy Caucasian. The twin cohort consisted of three pairs of female monozygotic twins, all aged about 18 to 29 years. Peripheral blood mononuclear cells were the source from which RNA for the TCR libraries was isolated. These data are taken from a study of identical twins (dated by TCRdb to 2016 to 2017). Broadly, across the study: To test whether fetal clonotypes persist, this study deep-sequenced TCR alpha and beta repertoires from monozygotic twins, from unrelated adults of various ages, and from cord blood. To rule out contamination, replicate twin experiments were performed at different times with different library preparation protocols. Beyond this particular receptor, the publication reports: Because the same donors could not be followed over many years, conclusions were based on cross-sectional statistical analysis. Abundant cord blood beta clonotypes had fewer insertions, young adult naive repertoires showed a similar but weaker trend, and memory repertoires showed no such trend. Invariant T cells such as MAIT and iNKT could partly confound zero-insertion analyses, although diverse VJ usage argued against such confounding for most clonotypes. Compared with coincidental sharing between unrelated individuals, an excess of low generation-probability sequences was observed among out-of-frame TCR alpha sequences shared between twins. In beta out-of-frame sequences, excess twin sharing was weaker, because having fewer shared sequences lowered the signal-to-noise ratio. Out-of-frame TCR alpha sharing in monozygotic twins was systematically underestimated by recombination models, whereas sharing between unrelated individuals was in agreement with the recombination models.

The same sample was also used in a study of yellow fever vaccine responses in identical twins. Per that second paper: The authors reported that the T cell response to vaccination in identical twins appeared partly convergent and partly personalized. The study precisely tracked vaccine-responding T cell clones in identical twins.

The chain joins TRBV20-1 to TRBJ2-1, with TRBD2 identical over 10 junction bases. The sequenced sample consisted of PBMCs. This receptor was identified in a woman aged 18-30 years in good health. The DNA reads TGCAGTGCTACACTAGCGGGGAATGAGCAGTTCTTC. Protein translation: CSATLAGNEQFF.